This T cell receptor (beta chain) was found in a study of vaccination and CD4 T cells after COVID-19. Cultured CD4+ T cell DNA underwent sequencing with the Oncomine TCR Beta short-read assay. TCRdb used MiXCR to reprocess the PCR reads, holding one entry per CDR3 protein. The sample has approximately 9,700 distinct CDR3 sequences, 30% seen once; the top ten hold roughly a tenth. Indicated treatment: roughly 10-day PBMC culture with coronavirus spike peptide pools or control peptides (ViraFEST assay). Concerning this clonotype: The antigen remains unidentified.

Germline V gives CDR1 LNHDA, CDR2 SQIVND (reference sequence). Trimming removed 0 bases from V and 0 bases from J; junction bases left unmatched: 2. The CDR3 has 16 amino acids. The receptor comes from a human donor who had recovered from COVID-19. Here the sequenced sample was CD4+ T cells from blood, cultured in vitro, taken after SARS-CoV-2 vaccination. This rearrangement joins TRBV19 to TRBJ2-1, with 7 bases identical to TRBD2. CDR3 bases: TGTGCCAGTAGTATAGAGGGGGGGAGCTCCTACAATGAGCAGTTCTTC. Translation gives CASSIEGGSSYNEQFF.